A single sample is the source of the 19 T cell receptor beta chains below, sequenced in a study of cytomegalovirus exposure and HLA in healthy donors. PCR involved 60 Vbeta and 13 Jbeta primers. Sequenced by immunoSEQ multiplex PCR; TCRdb stores in-frame clones only, minus some. This sample has 150,000 or so clones, with around 72% found just once. The sample comprised PBMCs. The receptors here all came from a middle-aged man in good health and CMV-seropositive.

The chain's CDR3 is CAGRQVGTDTQYF. CDR3 sequence (DNA): TGTGCCGGAAGACAGGTGGGCACAGATACGCAGTATTTT. This rearrangement joins TRBV2 to TRBJ2-3; maybe TRBD1 (6 bases). CDR1 and CDR2 (germline): SNHLY, FYNNEI. The CDR3 consists of 13 residues. Trimming took 11 bases from V and 1 from J, leaving 13 bases between them.

In this sample, this clone turned up a few times. Different DNA sequences within this sample yield the same CDR3. The chain employs TRBV5-4 and TRBJ2-7; TRBD1 matches 7 bases. The CDR3 runs 14 residues. Germline V CDR1 and CDR2: SGHNT, YYREEE (reference sequence). Germline trimming cut 0 bases from V and 7 bases from J; bases unmatched to any gene: 7. Here the CDR3 reads CASSLGQGFGEQYF. The CDR3 DNA sequence: TGTGCCAGCAGCTTGGGACAGGGTTTTGGAGAGCAGTACTTC. Combining the CDR3 with reference TRBV5-4 and TRBJ2-7 gives the whole variable domain ETGVTQSPTHLIKTRGQQVTLRCSSQSGHNTVSWYQQALGQGPQFIFQYYREEENGRGNFPPRFSGLQFPNYSSELNVNALELDDSALYLCASSLGQGFGEQYFGPGTRLTVT.

The gene calls are TRBV7-8 and TRBJ2-5, with 7 nucleotides matching TRBD2. The J call may be incorrect, as the DNA end agrees better with TRBJ2-7. This CDR3 is built from 16 residues. Germline CDR1 is SGHVS and CDR2 is FQNEAQ. In nucleotides, the CDR3 is TGTGCCAGCAGCTTAGGGGGAGGGTTCGTGGCCTACGAGCAGTACTTC. This translates into CASSLGGGFVAYEQYF.

The chain uses TRBV5-1 and TRBJ2-2, with D perhaps matching TRBD1 (6 bases). V shed 4 bases and J shed 3 bases, with 22 bases lying between them. Germline V gene data show CDR1 as SGHRS and CDR2 as YFSETQ. The CDR3 runs 18 residues. The CDR3 loop is CASSPPRTEAADTGELFF. In nucleotides, the CDR3 is TGCGCCAGCAGCCCTCCGCGGACAGAAGCAGCCGACACCGGGGAGCTGTTTTTT.

This chain joins TRBV7-3 and TRBJ2-1; 10 nucleotides agree with TRBD2. Looked up from germline, CDR1 is SGHTA and CDR2 is FQGTGA. Trimming removed 2 bases from V and 3 bases from J; junction bases left unmatched: 4. This CDR3 spans 16 amino acids. The CDR3 DNA follows: TGTGCCAGCAGCTTAGGGGTAGCGGGGGGCTACAATGAGCAGTTCTTC. This sequence encodes CASSLGVAGGYNEQFF.

The rearrangement uses TRBV6-5 and TRBJ2-3; the match to TRBD2 covers 8 bases. The CDR3 is 15 amino acids. V lost 7 bases, J lost 2 bases, and 8 bases stayed unmatched. Per the germline V gene, CDR1 is MNHEY and CDR2 is SVGAGI. CDR3 in amino acids: CASIPSGGHTDTQYF. The CDR3 DNA reads as TGTGCCAGCATCCCCAGCGGGGGCCACACAGATACGCAGTATTTT.

V and J are TRBV29-1 and TRBJ1-5; a possible D gene is TRBD1 (5 bases). This CDR3 region has 12 residues. V was cut by 5 bases and J by 7 bases, with 12 bases left in between. The germline gives CDR1 SQVTM, CDR2 ANQGSEA. CDR3 loop: CSVSSGNQPQHF. The DNA for the CDR3 is TGCAGCGTTTCCTCAGGGAACCAGCCCCAGCATTTT. The variable domain in full, with the rest retrieved from reference TRBV29-1 and TRBJ1-5, is SAVISQKPSRDICQRGTSLTIQCQVDSQVTMMFWYRQQPGQSLTLIATANQGSEATYESGFVIDKFPISRPNLTFSTLTVSNMSPEDSSIYLCSVSSGNQPQHFGDGTRLSIL.

This chain uses TRBV29-1 with TRBJ2-1, with a weak D call TRBD2 (7 bases). CDR3 length equals 13 residues. V was cut by 3 bases and J by 4 bases, with 10 bases left in between. Per the germline V gene, CDR1 is SQVTM and CDR2 is ANQGSEA. CDR3 sequence: CSVDGGTYNEQFF. In nucleotides, the CDR3 is TGCAGCGTTGACGGGGGGACATACAATGAGCAGTTCTTC.

V usage is TRBV2 and J usage is TRBJ2-6, with 8 positions matching TRBD1. CDR3 size: 17 residues. V lost 6 bases and J lost 0; bases outside the gene matches: 7. Germline CDR1 is SNHLY and CDR2 is FYNNEI. CDR3 amino acids: CASSSGTGDSGANVLTF. In DNA form, the CDR3 reads TGTGCCAGCAGCTCCGGGACAGGAGACTCTGGGGCCAACGTCCTGACTTTC.

This sequence joins TRBV11-2 and TRBJ2-1; possibly TRBD1 for D (5 bases). Germline CDR1 and CDR2: SGHAT and FQNNGV. V was shortened by 7 bases and J by 5 bases, with 18 bases between the two germline ends. This CDR3 is built from 15 residues. The CDR3, as DNA: TGTGCCAGCACCCGACAGAGTAATCGACACAATGAGCAGTTCTTC. Its translation: CASTRQSNRHNEQFF.

The CDR3: CASRGHTTDTQYF. CDR3 DNA: TGTGCCAGCAGGGGACACACCACAGATACGCAGTATTTT. The chain uses TRBV6-5 and TRBJ2-3; TRBD1 is a possible D gene (6 bases). This CDR3 has 13 amino acids. Trimming took 6 bases from V and 2 from J, leaving 9 bases between them. Germline CDR1 MNHEY, CDR2 SVGAGI.

V gene TRBV15 combines with J gene TRBJ1-2; 7 nucleotides line up with TRBD1. Germline V gives CDR1 LNHNV, CDR2 YYDKDF (reference sequence). This CDR3 has 14 residues. V dropped 1 base and J dropped 14; count of bases not matched to a gene: 13. Here the CDR3 reads CATSRADRTSRTTF. CDR3 DNA: TGTGCCACCAGCAGAGCGGACAGGACGAGCAGGACGACCTTC.

This clone was seen just once. The rearrangement links TRBV10-3 to TRBJ2-4; D is possibly TRBD2 (6 bases). The ends were cut back, 9 bases at V and 1 base at J, with 16 bases in the middle. The CDR3 loop spans 15 amino acids. Per the germline V gene, CDR1 is ENHRY and CDR2 is SYGVKD. The CDR3 protein is CAIPFGGSAKNIQYF. The CDR3 DNA follows: TGTGCCATTCCATTTGGGGGGTCCGCCAAAAACATTCAGTACTTC.

This clone occurred a few times. This same CDR3 is encoded by further DNA sequences in the sample. V usage is TRBV7-9 and J usage is TRBJ2-7; 8 bases are a match to TRBD2. Germline lookup yields CDR1 SEHNR and CDR2 FQNEAQ (reference sequence). With 0 bases clipped from V and 3 bases from J, the junction kept 1 base outside the gene matches. This CDR3 comprises 14 residues. CDR3 sequence: CASSLAGTSYEQYF. The CDR3 DNA sequence: TGTGCCAGCAGCTTAGCAGGGACTAGCTACGAGCAGTACTTC.

V is TRBV19 and J is TRBJ2-3; maybe TRBD2 (6 bases). Germline-derived CDR1 and CDR2 are LNHDA and SQIVND (reference sequence). This CDR3 has 14 residues. V was pared by 3 bases and J by 3 bases, with 10 bases between. DNA for the CDR3: TGTGCCAGTAGTATGCAGGAGGGGACAGATACGCAGTATTTT. Amino acids: CASSMQEGTDTQYF.

This clone was seen only a few times. This chain uses TRBV29-1 with TRBJ1-6; D is possibly TRBD1 (5 bases). V was shortened by 7 bases and J by 9 bases, with 16 bases between the two germline ends. Per germline, CDR1 SQVTM and CDR2 ANQGSEA. This CDR3 has 13 residues. The CDR3 DNA reads TGCAGCGCCGGGGCCGGAGCGGGTTCACCCCTCCACTTT. Its translation: CSAGAGAGSPLHF.

V gene TRBV19 combines with J gene TRBJ2-2, with TRBD1 as a possible D gene (6 bases). Germline V gene sequence: CDR1 LNHDA, CDR2 SQIVND (reference sequence). The CDR3 length is 13 residues. Trimming stripped 6 bases from V and 6 bases from J, with 11 bases between. This CDR3 is CASRGGRAGELFF. CDR3 DNA: TGTGCCAGTAGAGGGGGACGGGCCGGGGAGCTGTTTTTT.

V is TRBV10-3 and J is TRBJ1-1, with a possible D match to TRBD1 (5 bases). Between the trimmed V and J ends, which lost 2 bases and 4 bases, there was a span of 8 bases. From germline, CDR1 is ENHRY and CDR2 SYGVKD. This CDR3 comprises 13 residues. The CDR3 protein is CAISEGASTEAFF. CDR3 DNA: TGTGCCATCAGTGAGGGGGCTAGCACTGAAGCTTTCTTT.

CDR3 bases: TGTGCCAGCAGCTTAAGCCTGGAGACCCAGTACTTC. Protein: CASSLSLETQYF. The chain employs TRBV11-1 and TRBJ2-5, with unresolved D. This CDR3 is 12 amino acids long. The germline V gene has CDR1 SGHAT and CDR2 FQDESV (reference sequence). The germline V and J ends were trimmed by 2 bases and 5 bases, with 6 bases remaining between them.